What follows is one TCR beta chain and its context. The antigen remains undetermined. These data come from a study of OX40 agonist ivuxolimab in advanced cancers. Whole-study context: Dose-escalation patients were diagnosed with hepatocellular carcinoma, melanoma, renal cell cancer or head and neck cancer.

Study-wide points: Averaged across samples, CD8+ T cells carried more expanded clones than CD4+ did. The study observed clonal expansion of CD4+ and CD8+ blood T cells by week 6 at 0.1 to 3.0 mg/kg. Among the nonresponders, some also had low normalized T-cell clonal expansion.

Data came from immunoSEQ multiplex PCR; TCRdb stores just in-frame clones and leaves some out. Of some 98,000 clones detected, around 86% appear once; the ten largest clones hold around 0.28%. This TCR was sampled from an adult with an advanced solid tumor such as melanoma, head and neck, liver or kidney cancer. The sequencing used CD4+ or CD8+ T cells sorted from blood, collected in a trial of the OX40 agonist ivuxolimab.

CDR3 DNA: TGCGCCAGCAGCCAAGATAGCTCGGGCAGGGCAGGCTACACCTTC. Protein sequence: CASSQDSSGRAGYTF. This chain connects TRBV4-3 to TRBJ1-2; D may be TRBD1 (5 bases). V gave up 0 bases and J gave up 8 bases, with 16 bases separating them. This CDR3 spans 15 amino acids. Germline V gene data show CDR1 as LGHNA and CDR2 as YSLEER.